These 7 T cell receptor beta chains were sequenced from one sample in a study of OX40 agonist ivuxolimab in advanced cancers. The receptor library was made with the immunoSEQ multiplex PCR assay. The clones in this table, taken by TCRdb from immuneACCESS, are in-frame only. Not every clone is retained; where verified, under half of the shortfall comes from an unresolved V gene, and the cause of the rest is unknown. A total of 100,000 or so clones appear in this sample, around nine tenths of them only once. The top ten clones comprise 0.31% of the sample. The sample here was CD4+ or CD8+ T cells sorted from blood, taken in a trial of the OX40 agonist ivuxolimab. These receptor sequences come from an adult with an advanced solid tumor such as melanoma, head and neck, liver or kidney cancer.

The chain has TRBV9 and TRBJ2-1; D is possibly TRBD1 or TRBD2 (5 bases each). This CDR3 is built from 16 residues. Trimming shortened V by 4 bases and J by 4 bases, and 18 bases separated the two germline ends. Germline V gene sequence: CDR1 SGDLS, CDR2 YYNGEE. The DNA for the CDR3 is TGTGCCAGCAGCCCCCCCGGGACGCTGAAATACAATGAGCAGTTCTTC. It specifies CASSPPGTLKYNEQFF. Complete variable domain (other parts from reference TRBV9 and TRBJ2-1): DSGVTQTPKHLITATGQRVTLRCSPRSGDLSVYWYQQSLDQGLQFLIQYYNGEERAKGNILERFSAQQFPDLHSELNLSSLELGDSALYFCASSPPGTLKYNEQFFGPGTRLTVL.

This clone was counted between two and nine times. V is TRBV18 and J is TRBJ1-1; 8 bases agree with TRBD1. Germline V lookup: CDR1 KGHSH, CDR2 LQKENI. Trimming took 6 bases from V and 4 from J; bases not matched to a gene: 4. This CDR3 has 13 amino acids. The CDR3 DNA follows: TGTGCCAGCTCCTCGGACAGGGCCACTGAAGCTTTCTTT. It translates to CASSSDRATEAFF.

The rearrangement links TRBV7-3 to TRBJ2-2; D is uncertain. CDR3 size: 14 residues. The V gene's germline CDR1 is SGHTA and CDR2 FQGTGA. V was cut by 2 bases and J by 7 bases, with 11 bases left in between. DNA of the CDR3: TGTGCCAGCAGCTTAGAAAGGACGAACGGGGAGCTGTTTTTT. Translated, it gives CASSLERTNGELFF.

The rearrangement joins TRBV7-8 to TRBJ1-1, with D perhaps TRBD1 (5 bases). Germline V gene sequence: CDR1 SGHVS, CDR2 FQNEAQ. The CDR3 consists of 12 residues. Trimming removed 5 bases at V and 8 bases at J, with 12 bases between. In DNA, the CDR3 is TGTGCCAGCAGCACCGGGGGGTCCGAAGCTTTCTTT. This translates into CASSTGGSEAFF.

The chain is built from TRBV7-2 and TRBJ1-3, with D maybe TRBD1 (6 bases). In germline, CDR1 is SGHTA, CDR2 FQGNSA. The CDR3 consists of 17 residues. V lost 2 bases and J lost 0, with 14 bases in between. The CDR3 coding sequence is TGTGCCAGCAGCTTATTTGGGACACCGGACTCTGGAAACACCATATATTTT. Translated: CASSLFGTPDSGNTIYF.

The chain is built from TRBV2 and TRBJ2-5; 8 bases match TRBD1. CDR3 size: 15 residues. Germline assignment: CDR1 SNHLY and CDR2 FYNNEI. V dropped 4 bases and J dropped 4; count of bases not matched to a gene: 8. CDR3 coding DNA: TGTGCCAGCAGTGCTCGAGGACAGGGAGCAGAGACCCAGTACTTC. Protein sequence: CASSARGQGAETQYF.

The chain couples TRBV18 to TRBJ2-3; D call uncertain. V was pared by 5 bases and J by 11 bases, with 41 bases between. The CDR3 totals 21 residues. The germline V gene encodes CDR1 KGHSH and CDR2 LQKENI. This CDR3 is CASSSSLRETDSAVGMFVQYF. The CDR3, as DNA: TGTGCCAGCTCATCAAGTTTACGAGAGACGGATTCGGCTGTAGGGATGTTTGTGCAGTATTTT.